The subject of this entry is one TCR beta chain. Sequenced by immunoSEQ multiplex PCR; TCRdb stores in-frame clones only, minus some. The sample holds 95,000 to 150,000 clones, 80% to 90% seen once. These data come from a study of blood T cell repertoires in COVID-19. Overall study: Some COVID-19 samples were acute and others convalescent; all came from the United States, Italy and Spain.

Germline loops: CDR1 SGHKS, CDR2 YYEKEE (reference sequence). V was clipped by 0 bases and J by 2 bases, with 12 bases between them. The CDR3 runs 15 residues. Input material: peripheral blood. The gene calls are TRBV5-5 and TRBJ2-7; no definite D call. This TCR came from a woman aged 50 to 65 with active or convalescent COVID-19. This CDR3 is CASSLEHPSAYEQYF. CDR3 sequence (DNA): TGTGCCAGCAGCTTGGAGCACCCGTCCGCCTACGAGCAGTACTTC.